This T cell receptor (beta chain) stems from a study of blood T cell repertoires in COVID-19. Per the germline V gene, CDR1 is SGHTS and CDR2 is YDEGEE. The CDR3 is 16 residues long. The V and J ends lost 5 bases and 0 bases respectively, with 15 bases between them. Here immunoSEQ multiplex PCR was the method, and the copy in TCRdb shows in-frame clones only, minus some. This table holds some 240,000 clones, around 81% found once. The origin of this receptor is a man aged 50 to 59 who had recovered from COVID-19. Source material: PBMCs or T cells enriched from blood (not recorded which). The rearrangement uses TRBV5-8 and TRBJ1-3; no reliable D call. CDR3 nucleotide sequence: TGTGCCAGCAGTCCTCGGTTGTCCTACTCTGGAAACACCATATATTTT. Translating it yields CASSPRLSYSGNTIYF.